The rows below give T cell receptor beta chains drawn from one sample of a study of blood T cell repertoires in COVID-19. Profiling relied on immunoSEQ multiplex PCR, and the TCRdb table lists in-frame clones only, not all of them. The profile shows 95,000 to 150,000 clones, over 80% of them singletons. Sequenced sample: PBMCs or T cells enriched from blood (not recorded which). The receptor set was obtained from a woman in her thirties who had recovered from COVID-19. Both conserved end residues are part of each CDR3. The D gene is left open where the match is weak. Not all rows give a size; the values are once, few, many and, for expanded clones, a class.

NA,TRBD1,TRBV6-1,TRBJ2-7,TGTGCCAGCAGTGAAGCCTTAGGGGACAGGGACTACGAGCAGTACTTC,CASSEALGDRDYEQYF
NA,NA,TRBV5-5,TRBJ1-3,TGTGCCAGCAGCTTGAACCCCAGGGACTCTGGAAACACCATATATTTT,CASSLNPRDSGNTIYF
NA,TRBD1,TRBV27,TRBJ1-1,TGTGCCAGCAGGACAGGGGCCTACATGAACACTGAAGCTTTCTTT,CASRTGAYMNTEAFF
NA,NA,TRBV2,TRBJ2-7,TGTGCCAGCAGTGAGCTGTTGGAGGAAAGCTCCTACGAGCAGTACTTC,CASSELLEESSYEQYF
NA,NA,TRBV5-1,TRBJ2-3,TGCGCCAGCAGTAGACTGGTATCATCAGATACGCAGTATTTT,CASSRLVSSDTQYF
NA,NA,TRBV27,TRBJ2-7,TGTGCCAGCAGTTTAGCACAGGGTTACGAGCAGTACTTC,CASSLAQGYEQYF
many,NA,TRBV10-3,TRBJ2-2,TGTGCCATCAGTGACAGGGACACCGGGGAGCTGTTTTTT,CAISDRDTGELFF
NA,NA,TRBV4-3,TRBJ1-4,TGCGCCAGCAGCCAAGTTGGGGCAGGGGAGGAAAAACTGTTTTTT,CASSQVGAGEEKLFF
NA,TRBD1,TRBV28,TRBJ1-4,TGTGCCAGCAATGACCTCGGGACAGGAGGCGAAAAACTGTTTTTT,CASNDLGTGGEKLFF
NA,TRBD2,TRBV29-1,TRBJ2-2,TGCAGCGTCACCTCCCCCCGCGGGAGGTATCCCGGGGAGCTGTTTTTT,CSVTSPRGRYPGELFF
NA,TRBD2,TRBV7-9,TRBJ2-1,TGTGCCAGCAGCTTACTCCAGACTAGCGGACCCTACAATGAGCAGTTCTTC,CASSLLQTSGPYNEQFF
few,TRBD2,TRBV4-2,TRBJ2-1,TGTGCCAGCAGCCAAGAATACGGGAGGGCAGGCAATGAGCAGTTCTTC,CASSQEYGRAGNEQFF
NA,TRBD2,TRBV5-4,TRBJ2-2,TGTGCCAGCAGCTTGCCAGCGGGACTGAACACCGGGGAGCTGTTTTTT,CASSLPAGLNTGELFF
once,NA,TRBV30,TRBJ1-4,TGTGCCTGGAGTGCCTCACGGGGGGGAAATGAAAAACTGTTTTTT,CAWSASRGGNEKLFF
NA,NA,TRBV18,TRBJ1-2,TGTGCCAGCTCAACGACAGCCCCGATAGGTGGCTACACCTTC,CASSTTAPIGGYTF
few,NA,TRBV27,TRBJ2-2,TGTGCCAGCCGCCTTAGATTCCTAGCGAGCACCGGGGAGCTGTTTTTT,CASRLRFLASTGELFF
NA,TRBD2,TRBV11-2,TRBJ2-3,TGTGCCAGCAGCCCGACAGTAGCGGGAGTTTTAGATACGCAGTATTTT,CASSPTVAGVLDTQYF
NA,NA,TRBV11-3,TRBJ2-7,TGTGCCAGCAGCTTCGGGGGGCCGTCTGGCGAGCAGTACTTC,CASSFGGPSGEQYF
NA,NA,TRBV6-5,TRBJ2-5,TGTGCCAGCAGATACGCGAGGCAAGAGACCCAGTACTTC,CASRYARQETQYF
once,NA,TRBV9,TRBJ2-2,TGTGCCAGCAGCGTTCAGGGGCAGGGCGGGGAGCTGTTTTTT,CASSVQGQGGELFF
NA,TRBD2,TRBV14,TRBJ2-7,TGTGCCAGCAGCCCTAATACACTAGCGGAATTCGGCGAGCAGTACTTC,CASSPNTLAEFGEQYF
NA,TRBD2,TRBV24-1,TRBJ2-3,TGTGCCACCAGTGATTTGACTAGCGATAGCACAGATACGCAGTATTTT,CATSDLTSDSTDTQYF
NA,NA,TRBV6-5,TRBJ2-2,TGTGCCAGCACGGTTTCTCAGGGGATCACCGGGGAGCTGTTTTTT,CASTVSQGITGELFF
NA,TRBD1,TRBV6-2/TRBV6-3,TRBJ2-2,TGTGCCAGCAGTTACAATCCCCGGGACAGGGGGGGGCAGTTTTTT,CASSYNPRDRGGQFF